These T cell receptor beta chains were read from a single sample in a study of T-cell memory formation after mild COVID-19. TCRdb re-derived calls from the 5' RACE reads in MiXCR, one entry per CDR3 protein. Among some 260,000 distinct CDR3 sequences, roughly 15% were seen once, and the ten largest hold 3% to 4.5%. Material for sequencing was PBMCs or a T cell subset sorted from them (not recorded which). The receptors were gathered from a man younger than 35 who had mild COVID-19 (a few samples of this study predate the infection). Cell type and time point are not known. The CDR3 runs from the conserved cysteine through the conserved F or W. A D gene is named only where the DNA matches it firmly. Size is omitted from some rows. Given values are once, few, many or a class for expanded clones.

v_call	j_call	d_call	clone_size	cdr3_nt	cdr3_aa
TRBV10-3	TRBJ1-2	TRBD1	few	TGTGCCATCAGCCGGGACAGGGGGCGAAATAACTATGGCTACACCTTC	CAISRDRGRNNYGYTF
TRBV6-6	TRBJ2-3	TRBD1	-	TGTGCCAGCAGGCTGCCGACAGGGCTCACAGATACGCAGTATTTT	CASRLPTGLTDTQYF
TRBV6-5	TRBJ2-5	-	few	TGTGCCAGCAGTTACGCCGGGGAGACCCAGTACTTC	CASSYAGETQYF
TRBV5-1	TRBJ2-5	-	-	TGCGCCAGCAGCTTGGATGTCGAAGAGACCCAGTACTTC	CASSLDVEETQYF
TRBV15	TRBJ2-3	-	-	TGTGCCACCAGGCAACATGCCTCTAGCACAGATACGCAGTATTTT	CATRQHASSTDTQYF
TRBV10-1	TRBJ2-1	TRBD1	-	TGCGCCAGCAGTGAGTCGTGGACAGGGGGCGCGGATGAGCAGTTCTTC	CASSESWTGGADEQFF
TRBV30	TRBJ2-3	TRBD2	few	TGTGCCTCGAGCGGGGGGGCAGAAGATACGCAGTATTTT	CASSGGAEDTQYF
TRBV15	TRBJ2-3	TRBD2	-	TGTGCCACCAGTCGGACTAGCGGGGGGACCTTGGATACGCAGTATTTT	CATSRTSGGTLDTQYF
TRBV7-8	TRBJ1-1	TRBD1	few	TGTGCCAGCAGCCAAGACAGGGAGGGGACTGAAGCTTTCTTT	CASSQDREGTEAFF
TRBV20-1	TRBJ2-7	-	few	TGCAGTGCTAGAGGGCGGTGGGGCAATAAGCAGTACTTC	CSARGRWGNKQYF
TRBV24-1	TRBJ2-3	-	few	TGTGCCACCAGTGATGCAACGGACAGCACAGATACGCAGTATTTT	CATSDATDSTDTQYF
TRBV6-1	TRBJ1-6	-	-	TGTGCCAGCAGTGATGGGGGATTCGACCCCTCACCCCTCCACTTT	CASSDGGFDPSPLHF
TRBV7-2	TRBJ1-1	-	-	TGTGCCAGCAGCTTAACCTGGGTTGGGGACACTGAAGCTTTCTTT	CASSLTWVGDTEAFF
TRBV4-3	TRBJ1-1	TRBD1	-	TGCGCCAGCAGCCAAGATGAGGGGACAGGGTTCGACCTTAAAGCTTTCTTT	CASSQDEGTGFDLKAFF
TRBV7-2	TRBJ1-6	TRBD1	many	TGTGCCAGCAGCTCCGGGACAGGGCAACGACCCCTCCACTTT	CASSSGTGQRPLHF
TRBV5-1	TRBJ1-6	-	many	TGCGCCAGCAGCCTCGGGGGCTCACCCCTCCACTTT	CASSLGGSPLHF
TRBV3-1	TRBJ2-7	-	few	TGTGCCAGCAGCCAAGGTGGCGAGCAGTACTTC	CASSQGGEQYF
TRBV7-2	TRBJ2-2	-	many	TGTGCCAGCAGCTTAGCCCGGGGGTTCGACACCGGGGAGCTGTTTTTT	CASSLARGFDTGELFF
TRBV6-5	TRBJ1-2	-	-	TGTGCCAGCAGTTACTCGATAGTATCAGGCTATGGCTACACCTTC	CASSYSIVSGYGYTF
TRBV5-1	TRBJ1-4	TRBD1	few	TGCGCCAGCAGCCAGGACAGGGGGGATGAAAAACTGTTTTTT	CASSQDRGDEKLFF
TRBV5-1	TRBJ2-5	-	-	TGCGCCAGCAGTTCTTATCGGGAAGCCAGAGGGGAGACCCAGTACTTC	CASSSYREARGETQYF
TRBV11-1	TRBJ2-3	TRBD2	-	TGTGCCAGCAGCTTCGCGGGAGAGGATACGCAGTATTTT	CASSFAGEDTQYF
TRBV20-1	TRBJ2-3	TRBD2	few	TGCAGTGCTACTCTAGCGGGGGGGGTAGATACGCAGTATTTT	CSATLAGGVDTQYF
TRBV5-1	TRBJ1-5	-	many	TGCGCCAGCAGCTTGGCCGGACAGCCCAATCAGCCCCAGCATTTT	CASSLAGQPNQPQHF
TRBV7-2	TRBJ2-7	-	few	TGTGCCAGCAGCTCGACCGGGGCTTCCTACGAGCAGTACTTC	CASSSTGASYEQYF
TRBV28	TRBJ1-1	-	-	TGTGCCAGCAGGGAGGCGGACACTGAAGCTTTCTTT	CASREADTEAFF
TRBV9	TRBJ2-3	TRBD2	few	TGTGCCAGCAGCGTAGCGGCGGGGGGGCTAGATACGCAGTATTTT	CASSVAAGGLDTQYF
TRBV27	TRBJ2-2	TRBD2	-	TGTGCCAGCAGTTTACTGCTAGCGGGGACCGGGGAGCTGTTTTTT	CASSLLLAGTGELFF
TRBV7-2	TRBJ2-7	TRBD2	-	TGTGCCAGCAGCCCCCAGTGGGGGGGAGCCGAGCAGTACTTC	CASSPQWGGAEQYF
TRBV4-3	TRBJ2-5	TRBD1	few	TGCGCCAGCAGTTTATCACCGGGACAGATGTACTTC	CASSLSPGQMYF
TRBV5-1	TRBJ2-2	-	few	TGCGCCAGCAGCCTGCGACTTCTGCTTCGTCCCGGGGAGCTGTTTTTT	CASSLRLLLRPGELFF
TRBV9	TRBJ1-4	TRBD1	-	TGTGCCAGCAGCGTAGGAGGACAGGGACTTAATGAAAAACTGTTTTTT	CASSVGGQGLNEKLFF